These T cell receptor beta chains were read from a single sample in a study of cytomegalovirus exposure and HLA in healthy donors. Clones were read by immunoSEQ multiplex PCR, and TCRdb kept only the in-frame ones, dropping some. The table has over 150,000 clones, more than 75% seen once. The sequenced sample was PBMCs. Source of these receptors: a man between 18 and 35 years old in good health and CMV-seropositive. Each CDR3 is given without its conserved first and last residue.

V gene	J gene	CDR3 protein
TRBV5-1	TRBJ2-7	ASRRTEGAREQY
TRBV7-6	TRBJ2-2	ASSLLRQGNTGELF
TRBV5-5	TRBJ2-3	ASSLRGLPWGTAGTDTQY
TRBV7-2	TRBJ2-2	ASSSRQVGTGELF
TRBV27	TRBJ2-7	ASRGTSGAYEQY
TRBV7-9	TRBJ1-3	ASSGRTESGNTIY
TRBV16	TRBJ2-1	ASSQSGRGSYNEQF
TRBV15	TRBJ2-1	ATSSGGGRAEQF
TRBV6-5	TRBJ1-2	ASSGSGTAYGYT
TRBV30	TRBJ1-4	AWSVRGITNEKLF
TRBV6-1	TRBJ2-2	TSSGLAGARGELF
TRBV4-1	TRBJ2-1	ASSRGQGVTYNEQF
TRBV28	TRBJ2-3	ASSPAGLTDTQY
TRBV6-6	TRBJ1-6	ASRDRGEVSPLH
TRBV7-9	TRBJ2-4	SSSLALAGGASRNIQY
TRBV11-2	TRBJ1-4	ASSLAIIAGLNEKLF
TRBV27	TRBJ2-1	ASSSWGLAGGNEQF
TRBV7-9	TRBJ1-3	ASSSPDRLGGNTIY
TRBV5-5	TRBJ1-6	ASSFDRGYNSPLH
TRBV2	TRBJ1-2	ASRDRDRGGRGPGYT
TRBV7-9	TRBJ2-1	ASSPMTSGSYNEQF
TRBV10-3	TRBJ1-1	AISDGQGGEAF
TRBV7-3	TRBJ2-2	ASSLTRGANTGELF
TRBV5-8	TRBJ2-1	ASSRSFGHEQF
TRBV15	TRBJ1-1	ATSGHPGQGTEAF
TRBV27	TRBJ1-5	ASRVQGNSNQPQH
TRBV25-1	TRBJ2-3	ASSDGRPQGDTQY
TRBV11-2	TRBJ2-1	ASSLDRGRYNEQF
TRBV30	TRBJ1-6	AWSALRGLDSPLH
TRBV10-3	TRBJ2-7	AIQRSRDEQY
TRBV5-4	TRBJ2-5	ASSFASGGIMETQY
TRBV21-1	TRBJ2-3	ASSKGTGDLDTQY
TRBV5-1	TRBJ1-4	ASSLYGSRGRHEKLF
TRBV7-9	TRBJ2-7	ASSPGAGFSGEQY
TRBV9	TRBJ2-5	ASSVDSGVGETQY
TRBV5-4	TRBJ2-5	ASSPTGFETQY
TRBV5-6	TRBJ2-6	ASSLGGSGANVLT